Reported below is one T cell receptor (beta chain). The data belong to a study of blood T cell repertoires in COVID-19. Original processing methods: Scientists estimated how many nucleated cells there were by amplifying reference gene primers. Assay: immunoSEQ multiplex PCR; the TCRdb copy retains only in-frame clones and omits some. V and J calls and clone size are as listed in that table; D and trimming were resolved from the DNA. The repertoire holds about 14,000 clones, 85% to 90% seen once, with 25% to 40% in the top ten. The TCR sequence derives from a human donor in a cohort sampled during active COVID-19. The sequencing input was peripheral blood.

CDR3 nucleotides: TGTGCCAGCAGCCAAGGGGCTAGCGGAAACACCGGGGAGCTGTTTTTT. Protein product: CASSQGASGNTGELFF. The rearrangement links TRBV3-1 (or the pseudogene TRBV3-2) to TRBJ2-2; 7 nucleotides line up with TRBD2. Germline lookup yields CDR1 LGHDT and CDR2 YNNKEL (reference sequence). CDR3 length: 16 residues. The ends lost 1 base at V and 2 bases at J; junction bases unmatched: 4.